This is a list of T cell receptor beta chains from one sample in a study of OX40 agonist ivuxolimab in advanced cancers. Assay used: immunoSEQ multiplex PCR; TCRdb lists only in-frame clones, some missing. The sample yields tens of thousands of clones, roughly 84% seen once. Material: CD4+ or CD8+ T cells sorted from blood, obtained in a trial of the OX40 agonist ivuxolimab. The receptors come from an adult with an advanced solid tumor such as melanoma, head and neck, liver or kidney cancer. Each CDR3 is given with its conserved first and last residue. A D gene is named only where the DNA matches it firmly. Clone size is shown for a subset of rows, as once, few, many or a class of expanded clone.

cdr3_aa: CASTGGYEQYF; cdr3_nt: TGCGCCAGCACAGGGGGCTACGAGCAGTACTTC; v_call: TRBV10-1; d_call: TRBD1; clone_size: medium-sized; j_call: TRBJ2-7
cdr3_aa: CASSLLAAEGPGELFF; cdr3_nt: TGCGCCAGCAGCTTACTGGCAGCTGAGGGTCCCGGGGAGCTGTTTTTT; v_call: TRBV5-1; d_call: .; clone_size: .; j_call: TRBJ2-2
cdr3_aa: CASSQVGEQFF; cdr3_nt: TGTGCCAGCAGCCAAGTAGGGGAGCAGTTCTTC; v_call: TRBV4-2; d_call: .; clone_size: once; j_call: TRBJ2-1
cdr3_aa: CASSIDRRYGYTF; cdr3_nt: TGTGCCAGTAGTATCGACAGACGCTATGGCTACACCTTC; v_call: TRBV19; d_call: .; clone_size: .; j_call: TRBJ1-2
cdr3_aa: CASSPEVRGILTNYGYTF; cdr3_nt: TGTGCCAGCAGCCCGGAGGTCCGGGGGATCCTTACTAACTATGGCTACACCTTC; v_call: TRBV4-2; d_call: .; clone_size: .; j_call: TRBJ1-2
cdr3_aa: CASQLRGSADNEQFF; cdr3_nt: TGTGCCAGTCAGCTGCGCGGGAGTGCGGACAATGAGCAGTTCTTC; v_call: TRBV2; d_call: TRBD2; clone_size: .; j_call: TRBJ2-1
cdr3_aa: CAWSEGQGYYNEQFF; cdr3_nt: TGTGCCTGGAGTGAGGGACAGGGGTATTACAATGAGCAGTTCTTC; v_call: TRBV30; d_call: TRBD1; clone_size: .; j_call: TRBJ2-1
cdr3_aa: CSVGGTGETQYF; cdr3_nt: TGCAGCGTTGGGGGGACAGGAGAGACCCAGTACTTC; v_call: TRBV29-1; d_call: TRBD1; clone_size: .; j_call: TRBJ2-5
cdr3_aa: CASSFRYTGELFF; cdr3_nt: TGTGCCAGCAGCTTCCGATACACCGGGGAGCTGTTTTTT; v_call: TRBV9; d_call: .; clone_size: .; j_call: TRBJ2-2
cdr3_aa: CASRDRGNYGYTF; cdr3_nt: TGTGCCAGCAGGGACAGGGGGAACTATGGCTACACCTTC; v_call: TRBV6-5; d_call: TRBD1; clone_size: .; j_call: TRBJ1-2
cdr3_aa: CASMREQDYEQYF; cdr3_nt: TGTGCCAGCATGAGGGAACAGGACTACGAGCAGTACTTC; v_call: TRBV27; d_call: .; clone_size: .; j_call: TRBJ2-7
cdr3_aa: CASSPTAIPYNEQFF; cdr3_nt: TGTGCCAGCAGCCCCACTGCAATCCCCTACAATGAGCAGTTCTTC; v_call: TRBV7-3; d_call: .; clone_size: .; j_call: TRBJ2-1
cdr3_aa: CASRLQGNTEAFF; cdr3_nt: TGTGCCAGCAGACTACAGGGGAACACTGAAGCTTTCTTT; v_call: TRBV27; d_call: .; clone_size: .; j_call: TRBJ1-1
cdr3_aa: CASSVQPGQGSGNTIYF; cdr3_nt: TGTGCCAGCAGCGTCCAGCCGGGACAGGGCTCTGGAAACACCATATATTTT; v_call: TRBV9; d_call: TRBD1; clone_size: .; j_call: TRBJ1-3
cdr3_aa: CASNYEQGATYEQYF; cdr3_nt: TGTGCCAGCAACTATGAACAGGGGGCTACCTACGAGCAGTACTTC; v_call: TRBV5-6; d_call: TRBD1; clone_size: .; j_call: TRBJ2-7
cdr3_aa: CASSVVGTGVYNEQFF; cdr3_nt: TGTGCCAGCAGCGTAGTCGGGACAGGGGTTTACAATGAGCAGTTCTTC; v_call: TRBV9; d_call: TRBD1; clone_size: .; j_call: TRBJ2-1
cdr3_aa: CASSEEVYEQYF; cdr3_nt: TGTGCCAGCAGTGAGGAGGTCTACGAGCAGTACTTC; v_call: TRBV2; d_call: .; clone_size: .; j_call: TRBJ2-7
cdr3_aa: CASSYREATEAFF; cdr3_nt: TGTGCCAGCAGTTACCGGGAGGCCACTGAAGCTTTCTTT; v_call: TRBV6-5; d_call: .; clone_size: .; j_call: TRBJ1-1
cdr3_aa: CASSLGSTASYEQYF; cdr3_nt: TGTGCCAGCAGCCTCGGCTCGACGGCGTCCTACGAGCAGTACTTC; v_call: TRBV7-9; d_call: .; clone_size: once; j_call: TRBJ2-7
cdr3_aa: CASSPLRDMIQETQYF; cdr3_nt: TGTGCCAGCAGCCCTCTCCGGGACATGATCCAAGAGACCCAGTACTTC; v_call: TRBV28; d_call: .; clone_size: .; j_call: TRBJ2-5
cdr3_aa: CASSPGTGYKQYF; cdr3_nt: TGTGCCAGCAGCCCGGGGACAGGGTATAAGCAGTACTTC; v_call: TRBV7-6; d_call: TRBD1; clone_size: .; j_call: TRBJ2-7
cdr3_aa: CASSPSSGGTDTQYF; cdr3_nt: TGTGCCAGCTCACCAAGCAGCGGTGGCACAGATACGCAGTATTTT; v_call: TRBV18; d_call: .; clone_size: .; j_call: TRBJ2-3
cdr3_aa: CSVADSGNSPLHF; cdr3_nt: TGCAGCGTTGCGGACAGCGGTAATTCACCCCTCCACTTT; v_call: TRBV29-1; d_call: .; clone_size: .; j_call: TRBJ1-6
cdr3_aa: CASSQDRAGGAGDTEAFF; cdr3_nt: TGTGCCAGCAGCCAAGATCGGGCAGGGGGCGCCGGGGACACTGAAGCTTTCTTT; v_call: TRBV4-2; d_call: TRBD1; clone_size: few; j_call: TRBJ1-1
cdr3_aa: CASSLGETQYF; cdr3_nt: TGTGCCAGCAGCCTGGGGGAGACCCAGTACTTC; v_call: TRBV27; d_call: .; clone_size: .; j_call: TRBJ2-5
cdr3_aa: CASSQLGFSNQPQHF; cdr3_nt: TGTGCCAGCAGCCAGCTCGGCTTTAGCAATCAGCCCCAGCATTTT; v_call: TRBV5-6; d_call: .; clone_size: .; j_call: TRBJ1-5
cdr3_aa: CASSQGTDNTGELFF; cdr3_nt: TGCGCCAGCAGCCAAGGGACAGACAACACCGGGGAGCTGTTTTTT; v_call: TRBV4-1; d_call: .; clone_size: .; j_call: TRBJ2-2